What follows describes a single T cell receptor beta chain. The sample comes from a study of blood T cell repertoires in COVID-19. Study summary: PBMCs, B-cell-depleted T cells, or T cells provided the cDNA or gDNA that made up the material.

Trimming took 5 bases from V and 4 from J; bases not matched to a gene: 4. This CDR3 contains 13 residues. The V gene's germline CDR1 is ENHRY and CDR2 SYGVKD. Method: immunoSEQ multiplex PCR; TCRdb's copy keeps in-frame clones and lacks some. The sample lists 75,000 to 95,000 clones; about 83% were seen once. The gene calls are TRBV10-3 and TRBJ1-1; 7 nucleotides match TRBD1. The sequence derives from a woman aged 55-69 years with COVID-19, enrolled during active disease. The sequenced sample was peripheral blood. The CDR3 DNA sequence: TGTGCCATCAGTCCGACAGGGCCCACTGAAGCTTTCTTT. Its translation: CAISPTGPTEAFF.